The 6 T cell receptor beta chains reported below all come from one sample, sequenced in a study of cytomegalovirus exposure and HLA in healthy donors. The method was immunoSEQ multiplex PCR; TCRdb's version includes in-frame clones alone and lacks a portion of them. The data contain over 100,000 clones, over 75% of them seen just once; the ten biggest clones take up under 6.5%. Sequenced material: PBMCs. The receptors come from a woman in her late teens or twenties in good health and CMV-seropositive.

This clone was seen once. The chain carries TRBV10-3 and TRBJ2-3, with unresolved D. V gave up 4 bases and J gave up 2 bases, with 10 bases separating them. The CDR3 extends over 14 amino acids. The germline V gene has CDR1 ENHRY and CDR2 SYGVKD. DNA of the CDR3: TGTGCCATCAGTGGGCAGGAAGCCACAGATACGCAGTATTTT. Translating gives CAISGQEATDTQYF.

The V and J genes are TRBV15 and TRBJ2-2; unclear D gene. Germline V gene data show CDR1 as LNHNV and CDR2 as YYDKDF (reference sequence). V gave up 0 bases and J gave up 2 bases, with 13 bases separating them. CDR3 length equals 17 residues. CDR3 sequence reads: CATSRDRNSLNTGELFF. The CDR3 region has the DNA TGTGCCACCAGCAGAGATCGAAACAGTTTAAACACCGGGGAGCTGTTTTTT.

This clone appeared a single time. V gene TRBV9 combines with J gene TRBJ1-1; D gene ambiguous. CDR3 length: 14 residues. CDR1 is SGDLS and CDR2 is YYNGEE in the germline V gene. Trimming removed 2 bases from V and 1 base from J, with 9 bases in between. The CDR3: CASSVLGGNTEAFF. The CDR3 DNA is TGTGCCAGCAGCGTTTTGGGAGGGAACACTGAAGCTTTCTTT.

This sequence joins TRBV7-2 and TRBJ1-1; a possible D gene is TRBD1 (6 bases). The CDR3 sequence is 14 residues long. Germline V gene data show CDR1 as SGHTA and CDR2 as FQGNSA. Deletions cut 1 base from V and 2 bases from J, with 8 bases between. CDR3 DNA: TGTGCCAGCAGCTTAGGGACAGCCAACACTGAAGCTTTCTTT. It encodes CASSLGTANTEAFF.

CDR3: CASRAETDNTDTQYF. For the CDR3, the DNA is TGTGCCAGTAGGGCGGAGACAGACAACACAGATACGCAGTATTTT. This chain connects TRBV19 to TRBJ2-3; weak D call: TRBD1 (5 bases). CDR3 length: 15 residues. Germline loops: CDR1 LNHDA, CDR2 SQIVND (reference sequence). Trimming took off 6 bases at V and 2 bases at J, with 15 bases between the two ends.

The rearrangement joins TRBV27 to TRBJ2-1; 8 bases map to TRBD2. V lost 3 bases, J lost 2 bases, and 6 bases stayed unmatched. The CDR3 runs to 16 residues. CDR1 and CDR2 from the germline V gene are MNHEY and SMNVEV (reference sequence). The CDR3 region has the DNA TGTGCCAGCAGTTTTCGGATAGCGGGAACCTACAATGAGCAGTTCTTC. Translating gives CASSFRIAGTYNEQFF.